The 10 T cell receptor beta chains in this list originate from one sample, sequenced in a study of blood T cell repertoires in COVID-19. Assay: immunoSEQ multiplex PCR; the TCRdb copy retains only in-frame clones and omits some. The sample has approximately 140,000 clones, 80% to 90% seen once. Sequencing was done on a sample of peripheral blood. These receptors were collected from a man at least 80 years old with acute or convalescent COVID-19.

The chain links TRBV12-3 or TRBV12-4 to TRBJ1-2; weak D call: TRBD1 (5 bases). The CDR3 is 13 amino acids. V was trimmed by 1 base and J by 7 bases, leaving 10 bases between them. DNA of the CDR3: TGTGCCAGCAGTTTAGTGGGGGGGACTGGCTACACCTTC. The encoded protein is CASSLVGGTGYTF.

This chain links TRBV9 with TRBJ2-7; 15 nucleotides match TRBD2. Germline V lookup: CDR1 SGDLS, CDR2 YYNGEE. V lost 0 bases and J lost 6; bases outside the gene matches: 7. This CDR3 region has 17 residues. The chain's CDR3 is CASSVGGLAGGPGEQYF. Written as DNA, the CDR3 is TGTGCCAGCAGCGTAGGAGGACTAGCGGGAGGGCCCGGCGAGCAGTACTTC.

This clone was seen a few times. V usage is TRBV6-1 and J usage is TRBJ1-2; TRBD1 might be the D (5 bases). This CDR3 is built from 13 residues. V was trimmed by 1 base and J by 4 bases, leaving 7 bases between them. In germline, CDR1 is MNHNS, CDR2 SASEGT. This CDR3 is CASSEDRRYGYTF. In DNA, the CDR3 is TGTGCCAGCAGTGAAGACAGGCGCTATGGCTACACCTTC.

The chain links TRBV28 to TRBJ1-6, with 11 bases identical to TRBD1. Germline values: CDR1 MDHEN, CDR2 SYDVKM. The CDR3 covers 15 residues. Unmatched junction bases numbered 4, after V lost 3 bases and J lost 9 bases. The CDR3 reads CASSLGGQGGSPLHF. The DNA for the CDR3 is TGTGCCAGCAGTTTGGGGGGACAGGGGGGTTCACCCCTCCACTTT.

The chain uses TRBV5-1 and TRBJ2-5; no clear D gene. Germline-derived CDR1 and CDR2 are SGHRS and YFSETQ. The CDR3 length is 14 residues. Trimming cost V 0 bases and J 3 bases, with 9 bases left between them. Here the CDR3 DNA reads TGCGCCAGCAGCTTGGCCGCGCTGAAAGAGACCCAGTACTTC. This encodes CASSLAALKETQYF. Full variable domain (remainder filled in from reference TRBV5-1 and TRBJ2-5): KAGVTQTPRYLIKTRGQQVTLSCSPISGHRSVSWYQQTPGQGLQFLFEYFSETQRNKGNFPGRFSGRQFSNSRSEMNVSTLELGDSALYLCASSLAALKETQYFGPGTRLLVL.

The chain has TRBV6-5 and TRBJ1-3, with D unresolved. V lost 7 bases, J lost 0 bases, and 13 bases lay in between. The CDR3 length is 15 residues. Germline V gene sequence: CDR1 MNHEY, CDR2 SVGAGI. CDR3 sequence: CASIGSGLSGNTIYF. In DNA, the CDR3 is TGTGCCAGCATTGGATCAGGTCTCTCTGGAAACACCATATATTTT.

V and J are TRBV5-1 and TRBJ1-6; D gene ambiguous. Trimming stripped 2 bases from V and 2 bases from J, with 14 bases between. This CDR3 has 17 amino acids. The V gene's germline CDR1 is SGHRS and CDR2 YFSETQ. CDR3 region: CASSFHNEGAYNSPLHF. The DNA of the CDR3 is TGCGCCAGCAGCTTCCATAATGAGGGAGCCTATAATTCACCCCTCCACTTT.

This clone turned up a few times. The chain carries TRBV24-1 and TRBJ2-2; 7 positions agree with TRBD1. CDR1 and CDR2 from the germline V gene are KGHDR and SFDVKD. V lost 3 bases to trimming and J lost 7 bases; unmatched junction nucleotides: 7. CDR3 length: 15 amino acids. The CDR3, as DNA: TGTGCCACCAGTGATACGAGGACAGGATTCGGGGAGCTGTTTTTT. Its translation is CATSDTRTGFGELFF.

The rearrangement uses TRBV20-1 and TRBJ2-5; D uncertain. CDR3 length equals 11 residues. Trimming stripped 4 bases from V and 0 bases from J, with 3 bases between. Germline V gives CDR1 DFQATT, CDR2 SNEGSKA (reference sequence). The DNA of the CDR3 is TGCAGTGCTAACAACCAAGAGACCCAGTACTTC. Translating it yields CSANNQETQYF.

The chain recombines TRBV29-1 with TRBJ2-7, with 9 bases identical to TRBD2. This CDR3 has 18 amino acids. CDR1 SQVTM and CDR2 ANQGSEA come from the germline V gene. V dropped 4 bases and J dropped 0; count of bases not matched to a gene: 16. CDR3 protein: CSVVLIWAGGSPSYEQYF. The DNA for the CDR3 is TGCAGCGTTGTCTTGATATGGGCGGGAGGGTCCCCCTCCTACGAGCAGTACTTC.